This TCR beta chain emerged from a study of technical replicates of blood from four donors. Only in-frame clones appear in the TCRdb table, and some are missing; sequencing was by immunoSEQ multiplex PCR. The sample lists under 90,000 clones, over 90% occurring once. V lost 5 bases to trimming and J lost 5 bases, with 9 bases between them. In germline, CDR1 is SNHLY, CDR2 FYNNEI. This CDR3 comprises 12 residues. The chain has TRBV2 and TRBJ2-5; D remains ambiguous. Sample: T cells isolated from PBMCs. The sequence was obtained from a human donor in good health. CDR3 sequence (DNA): TGTGCCAGCAGTTACATGTGGGAGACCCAGTACTTC. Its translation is CASSYMWETQYF.